The source of this T cell receptor beta chain is a study of shared clonotypes between healthy human individuals. The table came from immunoSEQ multiplex PCR; TCRdb's copy has only in-frame clones and leaves some out. The sample consists of about a million clones, 70% to 80% of them appearing once. This sequence originates from a man aged 18 to 35 in good health. Some clones in this sample may be carry-over from other donors' samples. Specimen: memory CD4+ T cells from PBMCs. This sample's subset: CD45RA-negative fraction.

CDR3 sequence: CASSEHGGGTETQYF. CDR3 DNA sequence: TGTGCCAGCAGTGAACATGGGGGCGGGACGGAGACCCAGTACTTC. The V gene is TRBV2, the J gene TRBJ2-5; the D gene could be TRBD1 or TRBD2 (6 bases each). The CDR3 consists of 15 residues. Germline CDR1 and CDR2: SNHLY and FYNNEI. V lost 2 bases, J lost 5 bases, and 15 bases lay in between.